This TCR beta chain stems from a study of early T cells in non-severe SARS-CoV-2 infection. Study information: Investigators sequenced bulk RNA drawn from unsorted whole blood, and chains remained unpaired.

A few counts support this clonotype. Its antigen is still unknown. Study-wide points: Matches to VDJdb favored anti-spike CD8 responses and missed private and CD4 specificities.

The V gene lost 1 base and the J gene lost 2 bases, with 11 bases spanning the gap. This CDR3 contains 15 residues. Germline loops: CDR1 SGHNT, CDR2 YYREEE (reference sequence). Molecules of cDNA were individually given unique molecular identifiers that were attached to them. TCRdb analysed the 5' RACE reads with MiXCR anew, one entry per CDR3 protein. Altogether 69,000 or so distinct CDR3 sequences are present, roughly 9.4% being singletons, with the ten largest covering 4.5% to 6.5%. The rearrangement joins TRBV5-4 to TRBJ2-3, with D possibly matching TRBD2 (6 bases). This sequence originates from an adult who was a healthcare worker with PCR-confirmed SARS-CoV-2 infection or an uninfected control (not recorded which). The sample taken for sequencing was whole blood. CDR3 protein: CASSLMRGNTDTQYF. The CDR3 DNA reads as TGTGCCAGCAGCTTGATGCGGGGTAACACAGATACGCAGTATTTT. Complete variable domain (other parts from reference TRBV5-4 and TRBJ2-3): ETGVTQSPTHLIKTRGQQVTLRCSSQSGHNTVSWYQQALGQGPQFIFQYYREEENGRGNFPPRFSGLQFPNYSSELNVNALELDDSALYLCASSLMRGNTDTQYFGPGTRLTVL.